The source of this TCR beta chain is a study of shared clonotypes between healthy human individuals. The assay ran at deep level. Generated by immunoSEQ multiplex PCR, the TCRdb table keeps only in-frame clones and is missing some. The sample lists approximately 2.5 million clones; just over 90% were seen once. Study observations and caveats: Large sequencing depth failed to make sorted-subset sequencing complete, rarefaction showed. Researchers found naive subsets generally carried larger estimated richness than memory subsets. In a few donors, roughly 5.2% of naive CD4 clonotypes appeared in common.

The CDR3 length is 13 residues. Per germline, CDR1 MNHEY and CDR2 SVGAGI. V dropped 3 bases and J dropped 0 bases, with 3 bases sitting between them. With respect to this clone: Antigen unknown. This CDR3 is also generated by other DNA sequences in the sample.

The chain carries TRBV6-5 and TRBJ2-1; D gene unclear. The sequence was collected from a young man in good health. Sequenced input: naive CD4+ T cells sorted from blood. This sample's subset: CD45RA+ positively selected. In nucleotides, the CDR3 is TGTGCCAGCAGTTATGACTCCTACAATGAGCAGTTCTTC. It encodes CASSYDSYNEQFF.